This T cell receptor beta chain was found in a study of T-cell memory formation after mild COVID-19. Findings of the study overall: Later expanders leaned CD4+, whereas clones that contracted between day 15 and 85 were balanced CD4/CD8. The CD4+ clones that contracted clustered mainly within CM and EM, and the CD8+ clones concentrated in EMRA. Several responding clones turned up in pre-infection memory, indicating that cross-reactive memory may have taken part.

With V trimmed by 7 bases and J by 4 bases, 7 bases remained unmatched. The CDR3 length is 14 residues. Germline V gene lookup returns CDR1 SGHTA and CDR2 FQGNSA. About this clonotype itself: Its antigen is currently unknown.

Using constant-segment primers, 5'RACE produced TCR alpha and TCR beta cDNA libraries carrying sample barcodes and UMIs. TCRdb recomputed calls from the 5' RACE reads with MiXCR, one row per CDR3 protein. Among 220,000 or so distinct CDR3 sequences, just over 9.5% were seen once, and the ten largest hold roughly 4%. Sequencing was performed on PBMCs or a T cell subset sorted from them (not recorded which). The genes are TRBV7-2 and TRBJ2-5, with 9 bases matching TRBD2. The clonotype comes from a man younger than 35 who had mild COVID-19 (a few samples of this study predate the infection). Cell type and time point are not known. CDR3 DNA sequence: TGTGCCAGCAACCGGGGACTAGCTGTAGAGACCCAGTACTTC. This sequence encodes CASNRGLAVETQYF.